This T cell receptor beta chain was identified in a study of CD8 T cells in ankylosing spondylitis. Study-level points and caveats: Seemingly distinctive of ankylosing spondylitis blood was a TCR beta motif formed by eight highly homologous variants.

Remarks on this clonotype: The antigen remains undetermined.

The germline CDR1 and CDR2 sequences are MNHEY and SMNVEV (reference sequence). V dropped 10 bases and J dropped 0 bases, with 12 bases sitting between them. The CDR3 is 14 amino acids. TCRdb used MiXCR to reprocess the 5' RACE reads, holding one entry per CDR3 protein. The data contain almost 400,000 distinct CDR3 sequences, 20% to 25% of them singletons. The rearrangement links TRBV27 to TRBJ1-4; the D is unclear. The specimen was blood, either unsorted or a sorted T cell fraction (not recorded which). The origin of this receptor is a male donor with ankylosing spondylitis. DNA of the CDR3: TGTGCCACCCGACCGCAGACAACTAATGAAAAACTGTTTTTT. Translation gives CATRPQTTNEKLFF.